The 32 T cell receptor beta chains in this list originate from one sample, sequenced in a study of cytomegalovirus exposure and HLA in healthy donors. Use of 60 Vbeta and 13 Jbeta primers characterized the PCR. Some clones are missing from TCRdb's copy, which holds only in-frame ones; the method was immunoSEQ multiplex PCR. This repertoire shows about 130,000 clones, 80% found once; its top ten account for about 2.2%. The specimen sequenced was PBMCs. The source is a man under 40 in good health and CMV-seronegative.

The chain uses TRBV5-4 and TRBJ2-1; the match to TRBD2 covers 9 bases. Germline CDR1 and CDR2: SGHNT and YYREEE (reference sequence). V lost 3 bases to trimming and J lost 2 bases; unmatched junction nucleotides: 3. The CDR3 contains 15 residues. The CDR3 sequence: CASSSRLAAYNEQFF. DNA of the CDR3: TGTGCCAGCAGCTCTAGACTAGCGGCCTACAATGAGCAGTTCTTC.

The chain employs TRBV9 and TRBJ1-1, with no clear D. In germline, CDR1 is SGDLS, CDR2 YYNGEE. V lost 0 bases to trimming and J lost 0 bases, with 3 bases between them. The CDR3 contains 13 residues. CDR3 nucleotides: TGTGCCAGCAGCGTAGACTTGAACACTGAAGCTTTCTTT. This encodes CASSVDLNTEAFF.

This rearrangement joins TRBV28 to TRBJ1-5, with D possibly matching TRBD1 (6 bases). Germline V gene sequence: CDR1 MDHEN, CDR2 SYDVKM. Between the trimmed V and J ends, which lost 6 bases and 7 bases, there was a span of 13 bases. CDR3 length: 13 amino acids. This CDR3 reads CASRQGSRQPQHF. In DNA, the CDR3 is TGTGCCAGCAGACAGGGATCCCGGCAGCCCCAGCATTTT.

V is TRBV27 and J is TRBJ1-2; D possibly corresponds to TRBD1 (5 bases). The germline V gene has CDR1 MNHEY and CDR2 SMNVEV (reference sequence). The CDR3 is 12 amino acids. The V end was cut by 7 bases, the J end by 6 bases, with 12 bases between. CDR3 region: CASKTGDNGYTF. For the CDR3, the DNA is TGTGCCAGCAAGACGGGGGATAATGGCTACACCTTC.

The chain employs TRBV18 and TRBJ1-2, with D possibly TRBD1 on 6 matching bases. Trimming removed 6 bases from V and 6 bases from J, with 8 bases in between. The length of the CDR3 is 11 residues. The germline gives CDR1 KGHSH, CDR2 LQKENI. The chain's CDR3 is CASSRTDGYTF. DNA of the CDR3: TGTGCCAGCTCCCGGACAGATGGCTACACCTTC.

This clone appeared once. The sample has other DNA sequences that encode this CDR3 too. The CDR3 nucleotides are TGCGCCAGCAGTGGGGGGAGCACAGATACGCAGTATTTT. It specifies CASSGGSTDTQYF. V is TRBV5-1 and J is TRBJ2-3; possibly TRBD2 for D (6 bases). The CDR3 has 13 amino acids. Germline V gene sequence: CDR1 SGHRS, CDR2 YFSETQ. Between the trimmed V and J ends, which lost 5 bases and 0 bases, there was a span of 7 bases.

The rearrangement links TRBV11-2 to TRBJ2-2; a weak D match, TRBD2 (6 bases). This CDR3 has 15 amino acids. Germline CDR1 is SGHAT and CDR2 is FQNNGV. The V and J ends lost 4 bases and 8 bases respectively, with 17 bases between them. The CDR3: CASSSPGVAWGELFF. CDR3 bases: TGTGCCAGCAGCTCTCCGGGAGTAGCGTGGGGGGAGCTGTTTTTT.

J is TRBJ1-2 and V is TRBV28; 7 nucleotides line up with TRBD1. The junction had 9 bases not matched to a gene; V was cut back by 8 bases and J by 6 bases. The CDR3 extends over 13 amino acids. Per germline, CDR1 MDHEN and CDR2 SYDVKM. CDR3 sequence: CASGSGQWDGYTF. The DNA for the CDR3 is TGTGCCAGCGGTTCGGGACAGTGGGATGGCTACACCTTC.

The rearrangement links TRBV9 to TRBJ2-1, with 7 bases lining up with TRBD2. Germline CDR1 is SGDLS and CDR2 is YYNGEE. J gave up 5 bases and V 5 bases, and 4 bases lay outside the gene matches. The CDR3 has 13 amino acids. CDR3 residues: CASRGSGDNEQFF. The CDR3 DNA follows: TGTGCCAGCAGAGGGAGCGGGGACAATGAGCAGTTCTTC.

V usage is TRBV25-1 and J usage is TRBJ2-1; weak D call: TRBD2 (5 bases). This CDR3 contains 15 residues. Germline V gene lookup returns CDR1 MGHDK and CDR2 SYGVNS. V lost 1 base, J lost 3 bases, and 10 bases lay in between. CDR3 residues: CASSEWSRGYNEQFF. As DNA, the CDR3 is TGTGCCAGCAGTGAATGGAGTCGGGGCTACAATGAGCAGTTCTTC.

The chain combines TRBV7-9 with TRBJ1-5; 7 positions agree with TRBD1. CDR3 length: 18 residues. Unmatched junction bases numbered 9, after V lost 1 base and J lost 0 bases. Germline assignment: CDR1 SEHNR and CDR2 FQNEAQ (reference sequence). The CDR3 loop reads CASSLGRSGTDSNQPQHF. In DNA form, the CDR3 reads TGTGCCAGCAGCTTAGGCCGCTCCGGGACAGATAGCAATCAGCCCCAGCATTTT.

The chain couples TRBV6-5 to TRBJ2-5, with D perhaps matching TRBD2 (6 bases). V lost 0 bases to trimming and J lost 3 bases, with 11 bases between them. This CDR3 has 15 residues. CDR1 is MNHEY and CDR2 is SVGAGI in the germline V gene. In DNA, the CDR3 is TGTGCCAGCAGTTACTCGGCGGGGATTGAAGAGACCCAGTACTTC. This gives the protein CASSYSAGIEETQYF.

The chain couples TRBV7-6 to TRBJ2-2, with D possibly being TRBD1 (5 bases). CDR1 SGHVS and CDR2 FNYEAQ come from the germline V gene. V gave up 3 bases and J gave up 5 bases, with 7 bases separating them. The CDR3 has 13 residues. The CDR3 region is CASSFRQTGELFF. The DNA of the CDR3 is TGTGCCAGCAGCTTCCGACAGACCGGGGAGCTGTTTTTT.

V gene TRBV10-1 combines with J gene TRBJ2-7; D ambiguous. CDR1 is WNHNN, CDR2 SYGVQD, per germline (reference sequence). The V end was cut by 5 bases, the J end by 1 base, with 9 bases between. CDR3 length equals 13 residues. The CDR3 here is CASSKTLSYEQYF. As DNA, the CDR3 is TGCGCCAGCAGTAAGACACTTTCCTACGAGCAGTACTTC.

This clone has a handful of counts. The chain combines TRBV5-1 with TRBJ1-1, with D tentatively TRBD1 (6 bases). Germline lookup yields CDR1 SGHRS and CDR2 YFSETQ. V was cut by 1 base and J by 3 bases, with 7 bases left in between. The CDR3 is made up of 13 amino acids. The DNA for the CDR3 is TGCGCCAGCAGCTTGTCAGGGGACACTGAAGCTTTCTTT. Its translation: CASSLSGDTEAFF.

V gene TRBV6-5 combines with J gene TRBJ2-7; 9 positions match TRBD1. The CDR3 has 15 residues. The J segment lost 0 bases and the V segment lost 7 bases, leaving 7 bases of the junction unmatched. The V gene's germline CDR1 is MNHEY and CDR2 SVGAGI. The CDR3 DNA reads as TGTGCCAGCACTAAAGACAGGGGGAGCTCCTACGAGCAGTACTTC. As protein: CASTKDRGSSYEQYF.

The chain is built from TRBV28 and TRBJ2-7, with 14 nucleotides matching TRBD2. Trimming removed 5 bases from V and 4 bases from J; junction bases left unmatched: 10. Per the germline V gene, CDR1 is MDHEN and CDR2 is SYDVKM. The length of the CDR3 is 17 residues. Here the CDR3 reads CASSPPGLAGAIYEQYF. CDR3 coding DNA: TGTGCCAGCAGTCCTCCGGGACTAGCGGGAGCGATATACGAGCAGTACTTC.

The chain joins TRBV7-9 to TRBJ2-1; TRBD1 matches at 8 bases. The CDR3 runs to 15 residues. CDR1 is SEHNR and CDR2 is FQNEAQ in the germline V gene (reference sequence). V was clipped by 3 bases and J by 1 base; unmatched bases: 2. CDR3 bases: TGTGCCAGCAGCTTTAGGACAGGGTCCTACAATGAGCAGTTCTTC. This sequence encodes CASSFRTGSYNEQFF.

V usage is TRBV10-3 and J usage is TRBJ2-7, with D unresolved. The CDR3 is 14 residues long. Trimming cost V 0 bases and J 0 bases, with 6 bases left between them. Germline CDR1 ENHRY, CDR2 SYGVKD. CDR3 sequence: CAISESELSYEQYF. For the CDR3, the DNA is TGTGCCATCAGTGAGTCGGAGCTCTCCTACGAGCAGTACTTC.

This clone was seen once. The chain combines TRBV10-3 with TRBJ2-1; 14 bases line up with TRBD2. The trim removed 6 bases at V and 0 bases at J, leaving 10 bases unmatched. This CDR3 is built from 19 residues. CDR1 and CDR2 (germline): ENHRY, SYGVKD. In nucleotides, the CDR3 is TGTGCCATCAGGGATCCGGGACTAGCGGGGGCTAGCTCCTACAATGAGCAGTTCTTC. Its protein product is CAIRDPGLAGASSYNEQFF.

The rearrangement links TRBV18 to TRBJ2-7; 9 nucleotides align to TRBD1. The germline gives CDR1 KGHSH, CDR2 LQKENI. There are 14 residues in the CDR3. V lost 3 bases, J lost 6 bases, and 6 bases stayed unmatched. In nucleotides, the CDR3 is TGTGCCAGCTCACCGGGGACAGGGTCCCGCGAGCAGTACTTC. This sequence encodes CASSPGTGSREQYF.

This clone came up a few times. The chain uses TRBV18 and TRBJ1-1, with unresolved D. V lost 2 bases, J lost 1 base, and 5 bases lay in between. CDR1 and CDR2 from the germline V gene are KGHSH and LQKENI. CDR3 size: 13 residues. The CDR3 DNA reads TGTGCCAGCTCACCATCAGAGAACACTGAAGCTTTCTTT. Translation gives CASSPSENTEAFF.

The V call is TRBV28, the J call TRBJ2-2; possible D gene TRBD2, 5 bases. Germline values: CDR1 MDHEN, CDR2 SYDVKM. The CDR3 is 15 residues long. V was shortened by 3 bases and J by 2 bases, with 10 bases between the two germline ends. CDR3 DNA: TGTGCCAGCAGTTTGCGGCGGGCCAACACCGGGGAGCTGTTTTTT. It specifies CASSLRRANTGELFF.

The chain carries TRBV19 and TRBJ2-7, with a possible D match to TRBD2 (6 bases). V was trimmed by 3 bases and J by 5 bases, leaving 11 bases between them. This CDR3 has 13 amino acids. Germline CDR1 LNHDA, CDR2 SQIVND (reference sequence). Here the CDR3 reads CASSISRGNEQYF. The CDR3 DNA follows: TGTGCCAGTAGTATTTCCCGGGGGAACGAGCAGTACTTC.

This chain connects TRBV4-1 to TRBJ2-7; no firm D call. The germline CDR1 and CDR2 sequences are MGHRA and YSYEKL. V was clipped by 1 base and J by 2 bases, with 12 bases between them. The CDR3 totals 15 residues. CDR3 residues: CASSQAIVPTYEQYF. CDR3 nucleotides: TGCGCCAGCAGCCAAGCAATTGTCCCAACCTACGAGCAGTACTTC.

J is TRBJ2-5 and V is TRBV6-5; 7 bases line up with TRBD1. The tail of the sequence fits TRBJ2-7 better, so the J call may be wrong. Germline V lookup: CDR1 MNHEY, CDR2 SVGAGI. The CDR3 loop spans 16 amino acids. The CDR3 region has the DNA TGTGCCAGCAGTTACTCGGGGCAGGGGGTTTCCTACGAGCAGTACTTC. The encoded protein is CASSYSGQGVSYEQYF.

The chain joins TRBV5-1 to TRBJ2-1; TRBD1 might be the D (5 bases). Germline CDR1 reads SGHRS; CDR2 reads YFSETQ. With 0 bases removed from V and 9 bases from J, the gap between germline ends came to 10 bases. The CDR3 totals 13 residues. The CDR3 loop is CASSLEQAGEQFF. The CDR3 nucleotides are TGCGCCAGCAGCTTGGAACAGGCCGGTGAGCAGTTCTTC.

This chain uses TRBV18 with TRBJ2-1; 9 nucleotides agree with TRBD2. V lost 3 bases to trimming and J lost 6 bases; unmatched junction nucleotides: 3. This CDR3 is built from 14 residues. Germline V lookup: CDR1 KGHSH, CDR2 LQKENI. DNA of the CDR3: TGTGCCAGCTCACCGCTACTAGCGGGCAATGAGCAGTTCTTC. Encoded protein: CASSPLLAGNEQFF. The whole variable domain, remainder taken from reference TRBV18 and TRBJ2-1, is NAGVMQNPRHLVRRRGQEARLRCSPMKGHSHVYWYRQLPEEGLKFMVYLQKENIIDESGMPKERFSAEFPKEGPSILRIQQVVRGDSAAYFCASSPLLAGNEQFFGPGTRLTVL.

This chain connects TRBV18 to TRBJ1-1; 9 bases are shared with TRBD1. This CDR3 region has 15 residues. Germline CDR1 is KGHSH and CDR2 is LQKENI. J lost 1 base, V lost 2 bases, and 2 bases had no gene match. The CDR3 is CASSPGTGSNTEAFF. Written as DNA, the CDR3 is TGTGCCAGCTCACCAGGGACAGGGTCGAACACTGAAGCTTTCTTT.

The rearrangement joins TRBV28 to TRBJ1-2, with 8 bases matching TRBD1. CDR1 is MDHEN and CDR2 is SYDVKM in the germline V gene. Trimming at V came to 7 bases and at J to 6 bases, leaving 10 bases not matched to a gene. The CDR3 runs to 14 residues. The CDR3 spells CASTVQGGGDGYTF. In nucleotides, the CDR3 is TGTGCCAGCACCGTACAGGGGGGAGGTGATGGCTACACCTTC.

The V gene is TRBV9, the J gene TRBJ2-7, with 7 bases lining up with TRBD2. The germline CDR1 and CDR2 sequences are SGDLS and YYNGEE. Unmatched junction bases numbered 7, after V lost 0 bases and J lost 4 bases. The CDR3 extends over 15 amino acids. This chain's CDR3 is CASSVGGGRTYEQYF. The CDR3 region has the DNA TGTGCCAGCAGCGTAGGAGGCGGGAGAACGTACGAGCAGTACTTC.

The chain's CDR3 is CASSTYGTGEGYTF. DNA for the CDR3: TGTGCCAGCAGTACCTACGGGACAGGGGAAGGCTACACCTTC. This sequence joins TRBV27 and TRBJ1-2; TRBD1 aligns across 10 bases. V was pared by 5 bases and J by 8 bases, with 8 bases of the junction left unmatched. Germline loops: CDR1 MNHEY, CDR2 SMNVEV (reference sequence). This CDR3 contains 14 residues.